The subject of this entry is one T cell receptor (beta chain). The data derive from a study of blood T cell repertoires in COVID-19. Here immunoSEQ multiplex PCR was the method, and the copy in TCRdb shows in-frame clones only, minus some. The sample carries 300,000 to 400,000 clones, 75% to 90% recorded once. Material for sequencing was PBMCs or T cells enriched from blood (not recorded which). The receptor's source is a man between 18 and 29 years old who had recovered from COVID-19.

CDR3: CATSDSGLILSGANVLTF. The DNA for the CDR3 is TGTGCCACCAGTGATTCGGGACTGATACTCTCTGGGGCCAACGTCCTGACTTTC. The chain has TRBV24-1 and TRBJ2-6; tentative D call: TRBD2 (6 bases). The V gene's germline CDR1 is KGHDR and CDR2 SFDVKD. The CDR3 is 18 residues long. The germline V and J ends were trimmed by 2 bases and 0 bases, with 13 bases remaining between them.